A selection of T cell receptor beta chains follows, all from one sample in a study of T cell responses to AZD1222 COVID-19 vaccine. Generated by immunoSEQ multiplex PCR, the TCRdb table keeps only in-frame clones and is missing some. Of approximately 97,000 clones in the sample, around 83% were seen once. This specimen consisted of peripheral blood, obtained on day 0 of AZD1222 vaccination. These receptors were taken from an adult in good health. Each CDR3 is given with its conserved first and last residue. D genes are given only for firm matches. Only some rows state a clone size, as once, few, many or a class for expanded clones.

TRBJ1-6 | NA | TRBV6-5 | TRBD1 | CASKKTGSNSPLHF | TGTGCCAGCAAGAAGACAGGGAGTAATTCACCCCTCCACTTT
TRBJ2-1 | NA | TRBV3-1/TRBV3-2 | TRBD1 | CARRGRTGLMNEQFF | TGTGCCCGCCGGGGAAGGACAGGGTTGATGAATGAGCAGTTCTTC
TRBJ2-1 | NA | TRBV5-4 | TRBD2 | CASSSTGTSGNEQFF | TGTGCCAGCAGCTCGACTGGGACTAGCGGGAATGAGCAGTTCTTC
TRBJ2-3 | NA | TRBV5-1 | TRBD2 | CASSLDRGRALEDTQYF | TGCGCCAGCAGCTTGGATCGCGGGAGGGCCCTCGAGGATACGCAGTATTTT
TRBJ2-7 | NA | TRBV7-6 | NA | CASSLARGSPYEQYF | TGTGCCAGCAGCTTAGCAAGAGGTAGCCCCTACGAGCAGTACTTC
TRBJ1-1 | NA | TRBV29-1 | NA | CSVGRLAEAFF | TGCAGCGTTGGCCGCTTGGCTGAAGCTTTCTTT
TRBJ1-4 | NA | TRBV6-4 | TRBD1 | CASSDATGRYGPNEKLFF | TGTGCCAGCAGTGACGCGACAGGGAGGTATGGACCTAATGAAAAACTGTTTTTT
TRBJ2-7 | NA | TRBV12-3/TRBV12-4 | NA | CASRGGPNDEQYF | TGTGCCAGCAGGGGAGGACCCAACGACGAGCAGTACTTC
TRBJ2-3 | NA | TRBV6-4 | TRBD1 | CASSDGQGDTDTQYF | TGTGCCAGCAGTGACGGACAGGGGGACACAGATACGCAGTATTTT
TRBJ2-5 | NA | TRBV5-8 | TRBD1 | CASSDRGWETQYF | TGTGCCAGCAGCGACAGGGGATGGGAGACCCAGTACTTC
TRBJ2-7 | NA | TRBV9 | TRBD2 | CASGRGTSGYEQYF | TGTGCCAGCGGGAGAGGGACTAGCGGCTACGAGCAGTACTTC
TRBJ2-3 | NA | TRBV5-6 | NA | CASSLKRAREADTQYF | TGTGCCAGCAGCTTGAAGAGGGCCAGAGAGGCAGATACGCAGTATTTT
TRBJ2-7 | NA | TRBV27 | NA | CASSFSVGSYEQYF | TGTGCCAGCAGTTTCTCTGTGGGATCCTACGAGCAGTACTTC
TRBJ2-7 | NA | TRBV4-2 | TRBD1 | CASSQDERQGTYEQYF | TGTGCCAGCAGCCAAGATGAGAGACAGGGGACGTACGAGCAGTACTTC
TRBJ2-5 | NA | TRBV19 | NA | CASSSREETQYF | TGTGCCAGTAGTAGCCGGGAGGAGACCCAGTACTTC
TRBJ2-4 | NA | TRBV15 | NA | CATSRVGALGGLAKNIQYF | TGTGCCACCAGCAGAGTGGGGGCTCTTGGGGGACTAGCCAAAAACATTCAGTACTTC
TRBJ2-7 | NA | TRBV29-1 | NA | CSVVGSAYEQYF | TGCAGCGTTGTCGGCAGTGCCTACGAGCAGTACTTC
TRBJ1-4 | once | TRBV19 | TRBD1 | CATQGGANHLSRDEKLFF | TGTGCCACCCAGGGGGGCGCGAATCACCTCTCCAGGGATGAAAAACTGTTTTTT
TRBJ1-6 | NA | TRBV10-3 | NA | CAISESNGVSPLHF | TGTGCCATCAGTGAGTCGAATGGGGTATCACCCCTCCACTTT
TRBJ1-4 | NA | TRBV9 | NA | CASSPLPVGEKLFF | TGTGCCAGCAGCCCCCTCCCGGTGGGTGAAAAACTGTTTTTT
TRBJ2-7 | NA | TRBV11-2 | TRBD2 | CASSLVGTSVTYEQYF | TGTGCCAGCAGCTTAGTTGGGACTAGCGTCACCTACGAGCAGTACTTC
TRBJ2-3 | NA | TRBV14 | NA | CASSQELGPDTQYF | TGTGCCAGCAGCCAAGAGCTGGGCCCAGATACGCAGTATTTT
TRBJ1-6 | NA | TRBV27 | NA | CASNINREGTLHF | TGTGCCAGCAACATTAACAGGGAAGGCACCCTCCACTTT
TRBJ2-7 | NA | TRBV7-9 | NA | CASSSPLPGTAPYEQYF | TGTGCCAGCAGCTCGCCCCTCCCCGGGACTGCCCCCTACGAGCAGTACTTC
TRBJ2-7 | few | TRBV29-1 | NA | CSVEIGYEQYF | TGCAGCGTTGAGATCGGCTACGAGCAGTACTTC
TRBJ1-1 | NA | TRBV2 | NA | CASSGWDGDTPFF | TGTGCCAGCAGTGGGTGGGACGGCGATACGCCTTTCTTT
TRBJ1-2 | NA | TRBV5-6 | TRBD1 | CASSGTGGDYGYTF | TGTGCCAGCAGCGGTACAGGGGGCGACTATGGCTACACCTTC
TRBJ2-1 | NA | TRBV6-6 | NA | CASSPQGNEQFF | TGTGCCAGCAGCCCTCAGGGGAATGAGCAGTTCTTC
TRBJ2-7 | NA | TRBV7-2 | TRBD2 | CASSLPSSGHYEQYF | TGTGCCAGCAGCCTCCCCAGTAGCGGGCACTACGAGCAGTACTTC
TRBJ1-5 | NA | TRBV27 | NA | CASSLEEGQPQHF | TGTGCCAGCAGTTTAGAGGAGGGTCAGCCCCAGCATTTT
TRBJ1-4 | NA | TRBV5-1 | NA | CASSLMGSTNEKLFF | TGCGCCAGCAGCTTGATGGGCTCAACTAATGAAAAACTGTTTTTT
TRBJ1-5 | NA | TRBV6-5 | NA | CASSLGRGGNQPQHF | TGTGCCAGCAGCCTCGGGAGGGGCGGAAATCAGCCCCAGCATTTT
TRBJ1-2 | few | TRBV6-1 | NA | CASSEVRNYGYTF | TGTGCCAGCAGTGAAGTACGGAACTATGGCTACACCTTC
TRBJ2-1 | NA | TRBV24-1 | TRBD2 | CATSDPGTSGNEQFF | TGTGCCACCAGTGATCCCGGGACTAGCGGCAATGAGCAGTTCTTC